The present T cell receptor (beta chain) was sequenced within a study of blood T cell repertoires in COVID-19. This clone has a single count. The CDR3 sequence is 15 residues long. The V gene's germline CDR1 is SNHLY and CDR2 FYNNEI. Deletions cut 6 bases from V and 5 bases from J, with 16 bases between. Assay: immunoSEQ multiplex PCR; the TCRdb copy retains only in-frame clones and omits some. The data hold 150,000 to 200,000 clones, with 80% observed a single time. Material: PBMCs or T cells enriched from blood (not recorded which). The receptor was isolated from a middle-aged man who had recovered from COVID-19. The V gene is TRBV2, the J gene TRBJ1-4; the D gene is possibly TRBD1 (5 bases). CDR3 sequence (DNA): TGTGCCAGCAGGAGGCAAGGGCAGGGAAATGAAAAACTGTTTTTT. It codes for CASRRQGQGNEKLFF.